This entry concerns a single T cell receptor beta chain. This clonotype appeared many times. Which antigen it targets is not known. With a much larger clone just one base away, this may be a read error. This record belongs to a study of breast tumors, draining lymph nodes, adjacent tissues (dated by TCRdb to 2016 to 2018). Background on the whole study: TCR beta repertoires were compared across tumor, adjacent nontumor tissue and axillary lymph nodes obtained from breast cancer patients. In human breast cancer, the study set out to assess how tumor, surrounding tissue and draining lymph node repertoires relate to one another and whether T cells might be exchanged between them.

Results the study describes overall, beyond this receptor: Rather than being directly demonstrated, the conclusion that tumor T cells originate in lymph nodes was presented as consistent with a hypothesis. Tumor and nontumor tissue repertoires were found to be significantly more similar in luminal-like than in basal-like breast cancer. The data were judged consistent with most tumor T cells deriving from the lymph node and then expanding within tumor tissue. T-cell repertoire diversity in tumors was found to be lower than in lymph nodes but higher than in nontumor tissue, and preferential V and J gene usage was observed.

Lymph node samples came from the axillary draining lymph nodes of breast cancer patients. The CDR3 runs 16 residues from the cysteine to the phenylalanine. Just the 48-base CDR3 DNA is kept, in frame starting at base 1. From the germline V gene, CDR1 is MRHNA and CDR2 is SNTAGT. Trimming accounts for 5 bases at V and 0 bases at J, while the number of junction bases matched to no gene is 5. For sequencing, an Illumina HiSeq 2000 was employed. TCR beta chain libraries were generated through multiplex PCR amplification. The amplified TCR beta chain products were analyzed by high-throughput sequencing. In TCRdb, the public reads were trimmed at Q25 with fastp and aligned with MiXCR, with productive beta chains retained. Entries that share a CDR3 protein sequence are merged under the most common genes and DNA. This sample gives over 200,000 distinct CDR3 sequences in total; under 40% of them show up just once. In total, the top ten clones hold 3.6% of the sample.

The receptor's source is a female donor with breast cancer. Some clones in this sample may be carry-over from other donors' samples. The sample consisted of axillary lymph node tissue. The V and J genes are TRBV6-4 and TRBJ2-3, with 10 junctional bases fitting TRBD2. DNA sequence: TGTGCCAGCAGTCAAGTAGCGGGGGGAAGCACAGATACGCAGTATTTT. Protein translation: CASSQVAGGSTDTQYF.